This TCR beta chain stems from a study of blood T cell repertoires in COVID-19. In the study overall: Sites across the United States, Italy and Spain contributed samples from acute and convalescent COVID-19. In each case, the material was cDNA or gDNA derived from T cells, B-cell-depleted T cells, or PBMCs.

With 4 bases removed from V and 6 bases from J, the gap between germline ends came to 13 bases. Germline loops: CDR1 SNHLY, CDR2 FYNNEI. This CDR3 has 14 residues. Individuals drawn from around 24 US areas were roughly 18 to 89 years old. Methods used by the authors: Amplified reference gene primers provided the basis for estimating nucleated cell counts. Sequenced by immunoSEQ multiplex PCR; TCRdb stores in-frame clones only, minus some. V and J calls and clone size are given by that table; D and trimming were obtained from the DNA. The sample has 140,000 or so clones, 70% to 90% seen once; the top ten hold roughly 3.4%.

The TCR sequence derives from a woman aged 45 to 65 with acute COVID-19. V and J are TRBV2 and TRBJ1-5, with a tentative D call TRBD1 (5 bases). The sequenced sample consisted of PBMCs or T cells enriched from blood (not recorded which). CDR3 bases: TGTGCCAGCAGTGGGGGCAGGGAAGGTCAGCCCCAGCATTTT. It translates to CASSGGREGQPQHF.